These 6 T cell receptor beta chains were all obtained from the same sample, sequenced in a study of vaccination effects on CD4 cells after COVID-19. Repertoires were generated with immunoSEQ multiplex PCR, while TCRdb's copy carries only in-frame clones and drops some. The sample lists more than 40,000 clones, 70% to 80% occurring once. With more than 9 days of culture completed, CD4+ T cells were isolated. These receptors lack a known antigen. The specimen was CD4+ T cells from PBMCs cultured without peptide, collected before COVID-19 vaccination. These receptors were obtained from a human donor who had a prior SARS-CoV-2 infection.

The gene calls are TRBV5-1 and TRBJ2-7; 11 positions match TRBD2. CDR3 length: 16 amino acids. V was clipped by 4 bases and J by 6 bases; unmatched bases: 12. Germline-derived CDR1 and CDR2 are SGHRS and YFSETQ. In nucleotides, the CDR3 is TGCGCCAGCAGCCAGGGACTAGCGGACGACTCCCGCGAGCAGTACTTC. Its translation: CASSQGLADDSREQYF.

The V call is TRBV7-3, the J call TRBJ1-6; D might be TRBD1 (5 bases). The CDR3 covers 16 residues. Germline V lookup: CDR1 SGHTA, CDR2 FQGTGA. V was shortened by 1 base and J by 0 bases, with 7 bases between the two germline ends. The CDR3 region has the DNA TGTGCCAGCAGCTTAAGGGGGAGCTCCTATAATTCACCCCTCCACTTT. This translates into CASSLRGSSYNSPLHF.

There are a few counts of this clone. The chain joins TRBV24-1 to TRBJ2-5; no reliable D call. This CDR3 spans 11 amino acids. The germline V gene has CDR1 KGHDR and CDR2 SFDVKD. V was shortened by 9 bases and J by 3 bases, with 7 bases between the two germline ends. CDR3 residues: CATATEETQYF. The DNA for the CDR3 is TGTGCCACCGCGACCGAAGAGACCCAGTACTTC.

V is TRBV11-2 and J is TRBJ2-5; 14 bases match TRBD2. V gave up 6 bases and J gave up 7 bases; unmatched junction bases: 10. This CDR3 is built from 16 residues. Germline lookup yields CDR1 SGHAT and CDR2 FQNNGV. CDR3 region: CASSQGLAGGPGTQYF. In nucleotides, the CDR3 is TGTGCCAGCAGTCAAGGACTAGCGGGGGGACCGGGGACCCAGTACTTC. The full variable domain, rest sourced from reference TRBV11-2 and TRBJ2-5, is EAGVAQSPRYKIIEKRQSVAFWCNPISGHATLYWYQQILGQGPKLLIQFQNNGVVDDSQLPKDRFSAERLKGVDSTLKIQPAKLEDSAVYLCASSQGLAGGPGTQYFGPGTRLLVL.

The chain uses TRBV4-1 and TRBJ2-3; D may be TRBD1 (6 bases). CDR1 and CDR2 (germline): MGHRA, YSYEKL. Trimming pared 0 bases from V and 5 bases from J, leaving 21 bases between. The CDR3 length is 18 residues. CDR3 DNA sequence: TGCGCCAGCAGCCAAGATTCCGCAGGGGCCTCCCTAAGAGATACGCAGTATTTT. This gives the protein CASSQDSAGASLRDTQYF.

The chain employs TRBV5-1 and TRBJ1-4; 7 bases line up with TRBD1. This CDR3 contains 15 residues. Unmatched junction bases numbered 9, after V lost 4 bases and J lost 6 bases. CDR1 is SGHRS and CDR2 is YFSETQ in the germline V gene. CDR3: CASSPDRAGHEKLFF. The CDR3 DNA is TGCGCCAGCAGCCCTGACAGGGCCGGCCATGAAAAACTGTTTTTT. Full variable domain (remainder filled in from reference TRBV5-1 and TRBJ1-4): KAGVTQTPRYLIKTRGQQVTLSCSPISGHRSVSWYQQTPGQGLQFLFEYFSETQRNKGNFPGRFSGRQFSNSRSEMNVSTLELGDSALYLCASSPDRAGHEKLFFGSGTQLSVL.